The entry below describes one T cell receptor beta chain. The antigen remains unidentified. These data originate in a study of cytomegalovirus exposure and HLA in healthy donors. Study-level findings and limits: Across donors, presence/absence analyses took sequencing depth to be roughly uniform.

The CDR3 consists of 15 residues. V was clipped by 6 bases and J by 1 base, with 14 bases between them. The germline V gene encodes CDR1 MNHNS and CDR2 SASEGT. PCR used 60 Vbeta primers and 13 Jbeta primers. Sequencing was performed with immunoSEQ multiplex PCR; in TCRdb, only in-frame clones are kept and a portion is missing. This table holds under 130,000 clones, roughly 70% found once. The chain couples TRBV6-1 to TRBJ2-3; the D gene is possibly TRBD2 (5 bases). Sequencing was performed on PBMCs. This receptor was taken from a woman between 45 and 60 years old in good health and CMV-seronegative. The CDR3 loop reads CASRLDSAGTDTQYF. For the CDR3, the DNA is TGTGCCAGCAGATTGGACTCTGCCGGCACAGATACGCAGTATTTT.